These 29 T cell receptor beta chains were all obtained from the same sample, sequenced in a study of Ad26.COV2.S vaccination and SARS-CoV-2 variants. TCRdb's copy holds only in-frame clones and misses some; the assay was immunoSEQ multiplex PCR. The data hold 380,000 or so clones, with roughly 91% observed a single time. The treatment is: around 19 received Ad26.COV2.S at low or high dose, single or two shots; about 5 received placebo; per-sample allocation not given. Collection of samples fell on day 63 after the first vaccine or placebo injection. Sample: peripheral blood, taken in a trial of Ad26.COV2.S vaccine versus placebo. These receptors were taken from a person aged 18-65 years who received the Ad26.COV2.S COVID-19 vaccine or a placebo.

The J gene is TRBJ1-5, the V gene TRBV2, with D possibly matching TRBD1 (6 bases). The germline V and J ends were trimmed by 4 bases and 1 base, with 14 bases remaining between them. CDR1 SNHLY and CDR2 FYNNEI come from the germline V gene. The CDR3 is 16 amino acids. The CDR3, as DNA: TGTGCCAGCAGTGTCCATTCAACAGGGAGCAATCAGCCCCAGCATTTT. Protein product: CASSVHSTGSNQPQHF.

The chain is built from TRBV5-4 and TRBJ2-5; 7 bases align to TRBD2. The ends lost 4 bases at V and 2 bases at J; junction bases unmatched: 11. Germline CDR1 is SGHNT and CDR2 is YYREEE (reference sequence). This CDR3 spans 16 amino acids. CDR3 sequence (DNA): TGTGCCAGCAGCCTAGACCTAGCGGCCCCACAAGAGACCCAGTACTTC. Encoded protein: CASSLDLAAPQETQYF.

The chain employs TRBV5-1 and TRBJ2-5; the D is unclear. The ends were cut back, 0 bases at V and 0 bases at J, with 6 bases in the middle. The length of the CDR3 is 14 residues. Germline-derived CDR1 and CDR2 are SGHRS and YFSETQ. The CDR3 reads CASSLAVHQETQYF. The CDR3 nucleotides read TGCGCCAGCAGCTTGGCCGTTCACCAAGAGACCCAGTACTTC.

The chain carries TRBV29-1 and TRBJ2-3, with a possible D match to TRBD2 (5 bases). The germline V gene encodes CDR1 SQVTM and CDR2 ANQGSEA. The CDR3 loop spans 13 amino acids. Trimming pared 5 bases from V and 0 bases from J, leaving 9 bases between. The CDR3 reads CSVRRSSTDTQYF. The CDR3 DNA follows: TGCAGCGTTAGGAGGTCTAGCACAGATACGCAGTATTTT.

The chain joins TRBV19 to TRBJ1-5; weak D call: TRBD1 (5 bases). The germline gives CDR1 LNHDA, CDR2 SQIVND (reference sequence). The CDR3 covers 13 residues. V dropped 7 bases and J dropped 6 bases, with 13 bases sitting between them. CDR3: CASMGRVGQPQHF. The CDR3 DNA reads as TGTGCCAGTATGGGGCGAGTTGGTCAGCCCCAGCATTTT.

The rearrangement uses TRBV28 and TRBJ1-1; D is ambiguous. The germline V gene has CDR1 MDHEN and CDR2 SYDVKM. There are 15 residues in the CDR3. Trimming shortened V by 3 bases and J by 0 bases, and 11 bases separated the two germline ends. Here the CDR3 DNA reads TGTGCCAGCAGTTTGGTTTCTGCATTGAACACTGAAGCTTTCTTT. The encoded protein is CASSLVSALNTEAFF.

The rearrangement joins TRBV10-1 to TRBJ2-7; D remains unclear. Germline CDR1 is WNHNN and CDR2 is SYGVQD (reference sequence). The CDR3 runs to 13 residues. Between the trimmed V and J ends, which lost 6 bases and 1 base, there was a span of 10 bases. The CDR3 DNA reads as TGCGCCAGCAGCCAAGGATCGTCCTACGAGCAGTACTTC. This encodes CASSQGSSYEQYF.

This chain uses TRBV15 with TRBJ1-6; D is uncertain. Germline CDR1 reads LNHNV; CDR2 reads YYDKDF (reference sequence). V was shortened by 0 bases and J by 9 bases, with 6 bases between the two germline ends. The CDR3 loop spans 13 amino acids. The CDR3 is CATSRESSSPLHF. In DNA, the CDR3 is TGTGCCACCAGCAGAGAGAGCAGTTCACCCCTCCACTTT.

CDR3 DNA: TGTGCCAGCAGTTACCCCTCTTTAAACACCATATATTTT. This gives the protein CASSYPSLNTIYF. The chain links TRBV11-2 to TRBJ1-3; D gene uncertain. Deletions cut 6 bases from V and 6 bases from J, with 12 bases between. This CDR3 spans 13 amino acids. Germline-derived CDR1 and CDR2 are SGHAT and FQNNGV.

This chain links TRBV5-1 with TRBJ1-2; D possibly corresponds to TRBD1 (6 bases). Germline V CDR1 and CDR2: SGHRS, YFSETQ. This CDR3 has 14 amino acids. The V end lost 0 bases, the J end lost 1 base, and 7 bases lay between the germline ends. This chain's CDR3 is CASSLAGVNYGYTF. DNA of the CDR3: TGCGCCAGCAGCTTGGCAGGGGTTAACTATGGCTACACCTTC.

The rearrangement uses TRBV9 and TRBJ1-1, with D uncertain. Germline V lookup: CDR1 SGDLS, CDR2 YYNGEE. This CDR3 region has 13 residues. V was clipped by 3 bases and J by 6 bases, with 12 bases between them. The CDR3 sequence: CASSARNTAEAFF. CDR3 DNA sequence: TGTGCCAGCAGCGCCCGCAACACCGCTGAAGCTTTCTTT. Together with reference TRBV9 and TRBJ1-1, the CDR3 gives the full variable domain: DSGVTQTPKHLITATGQRVTLRCSPRSGDLSVYWYQQSLDQGLQFLIQYYNGEERAKGNILERFSAQQFPDLHSELNLSSLELGDSALYFCASSARNTAEAFFGQGTRLTVV.

The chain has TRBV6-5 and TRBJ2-5, with 7 bases that match TRBD2. The CDR3 length is 13 residues. V shed 8 bases and J 2 bases; nucleotides not matched to a gene: 5. Germline assignment: CDR1 MNHEY and CDR2 SVGAGI. This CDR3 reads CASGLGGQETQYF. The DNA for the CDR3 is TGTGCCAGCGGGTTGGGGGGGCAAGAGACCCAGTACTTC.

The rearrangement joins TRBV6-5 to TRBJ1-6; TRBD1 aligns across 9 bases. Germline V CDR1 and CDR2: MNHEY, SVGAGI. V lost 7 bases to trimming and J lost 10 bases; unmatched junction nucleotides: 8. This CDR3 has 14 residues. The CDR3 DNA sequence: TGTGCCAGCACTTTCCGGGACAGGGACTCACCCCTCCACTTT. This codes for CASTFRDRDSPLHF.

The rearrangement joins TRBV28 to TRBJ2-1, with 7 bases aligning to TRBD1. The J segment lost 4 bases and the V segment lost 6 bases, leaving 9 bases of the junction unmatched. The CDR3 is 15 residues long. CDR1 is MDHEN and CDR2 is SYDVKM in the germline V gene. The CDR3 DNA reads as TGTGCCAGCAGCGCGACAGGGCTGCTTTACAATGAGCAGTTCTTC. This sequence encodes CASSATGLLYNEQFF.

This chain connects TRBV11-2 to TRBJ2-7; the match to TRBD1 covers 8 bases. Germline values: CDR1 SGHAT, CDR2 FQNNGV. The CDR3 is made up of 15 amino acids. V lost 5 bases and J lost 5; bases outside the gene matches: 11. The DNA for the CDR3 is TGTGCCAGCAGCCCCGGACAGGGAAATTTCCACGAGCAGTACTTC. Residues: CASSPGQGNFHEQYF.

The chain recombines TRBV4-1 with TRBJ2-1; D might be TRBD2 (6 bases). Germline V lookup: CDR1 MGHRA, CDR2 YSYEKL. The germline V and J ends were trimmed by 1 base and 4 bases, with 17 bases remaining between them. The CDR3 extends over 17 amino acids. The CDR3 nucleotides read TGCGCCAGCAGCCAAGGAAACGGGAGAAGATCGTACAATGAGCAGTTCTTC. Its protein product is CASSQGNGRRSYNEQFF.

The rearrangement joins TRBV11-3 to TRBJ1-1, with unresolved D. This CDR3 comprises 13 residues. Germline CDR1 SGHNT, CDR2 YENEEA. The ends were cut back, 4 bases at V and 3 bases at J, with 9 bases in the middle. The CDR3 sequence: CASSSEADTEAFF. The CDR3 region has the DNA TGTGCCAGCAGCTCGGAGGCTGACACTGAAGCTTTCTTT.

The rearrangement joins TRBV18 to TRBJ2-1, with TRBD2 as a possible D gene (5 bases). The CDR3 contains 15 residues. V lost 5 bases, J lost 3 bases, and 14 bases lay in between. Germline lookup yields CDR1 KGHSH and CDR2 LQKENI. The CDR3: CASSARRNIYNEQFF. As DNA, the CDR3 is TGTGCCAGCTCAGCACGGAGGAACATCTACAATGAGCAGTTCTTC.

The V and J genes are TRBV5-1 and TRBJ2-7; TRBD1 matches 7 bases. The J segment lost 9 bases and the V segment lost 4 bases, leaving 10 bases of the junction unmatched. The CDR3 is 13 amino acids. Per the germline V gene, CDR1 is SGHRS and CDR2 is YFSETQ. The CDR3 DNA is TGCGCCAGCAGCGCCGACAGGGCAGGGGGGCAGTACTTC. It yields the protein CASSADRAGGQYF. Looking up the rest from reference TRBV5-1 and TRBJ2-7 gives the full variable domain: KAGVTQTPRYLIKTRGQQVTLSCSPISGHRSVSWYQQTPGQGLQFLFEYFSETQRNKGNFPGRFSGRQFSNSRSEMNVSTLELGDSALYLCASSADRAGGQYFGPGTRLTVT.

This clone was detected once. V is TRBV7-9 and J is TRBJ2-1; no clear D gene. The CDR3 is 14 amino acids. V was shortened by 5 bases and J by 8 bases, with 16 bases between the two germline ends. The germline V gene encodes CDR1 SEHNR and CDR2 FQNEAQ (reference sequence). In DNA form, the CDR3 reads TGTGCCAGCAGCGACTCATCCTCGAATGATGAGCAGTTCTTC. Amino acids: CASSDSSSNDEQFF.

The V and J genes are TRBV28 and TRBJ1-1; D not resolved. Germline V gene sequence: CDR1 MDHEN, CDR2 SYDVKM. V dropped 5 bases and J dropped 6 bases, with 10 bases sitting between them. The CDR3 has 12 residues. The CDR3 loop is CASSPRYAEAFF. The CDR3, as DNA: TGTGCCAGCAGTCCCAGGTACGCTGAAGCTTTCTTT.

J is TRBJ2-2 and V is TRBV19, with TRBD1 as a possible D gene (6 bases). This CDR3 spans 15 amino acids. Germline V CDR1 and CDR2: LNHDA, SQIVND (reference sequence). Trimming cost V 0 bases and J 5 bases, with 10 bases left between them. CDR3 coding DNA: TGTGCCAGTAGTATAGACCGACAGGTAACCGGGGAGCTGTTTTTT. The encoded protein is CASSIDRQVTGELFF.

The rearrangement uses TRBV11-2 and TRBJ2-2; D assignment may be TRBD1 or TRBD2 (5 bases each). Germline values: CDR1 SGHAT, CDR2 FQNNGV. The CDR3 spans 19 residues. V dropped 2 bases and J dropped 0 bases, with 19 bases sitting between them. In nucleotides, the CDR3 is TGTGCCAGCAGCTTAATCAGTGGGGGTAGTCATGCGAACACCGGGGAGCTGTTTTTT. Residues: CASSLISGGSHANTGELFF.

J is TRBJ2-5 and V is TRBV24-1; TRBD2 matches 7 bases. The CDR3 has 15 residues. Per germline, CDR1 KGHDR and CDR2 SFDVKD. The ends lost 2 bases at V and 5 bases at J; junction bases unmatched: 7. This chain's CDR3 is CATSDWEGGKETQYF. For the CDR3, the DNA is TGTGCCACCAGTGATTGGGAGGGTGGTAAGGAGACCCAGTACTTC.

The chain carries TRBV9 and TRBJ2-1; weak D call: TRBD2 (6 bases). The CDR3 contains 15 residues. Germline CDR1 and CDR2: SGDLS and YYNGEE. Trimming left V 2 bases short and J 10 bases short, with 19 bases between. CDR3 sequence: CASSVGPTSNREQFF. The CDR3 DNA is TGTGCCAGCAGCGTTGGCCCAACTAGCAATAGAGAGCAGTTCTTC.

Notes on this clone: Germline and junction disagree at one end, which may indicate a read error. The chain carries TRBV27 and TRBJ2-3; 11 positions agree with TRBD2. The CDR3 covers 17 residues. The germline gives CDR1 MNHEY, CDR2 SMNVEV (reference sequence). The CDR3 is CASSLWASGGPTDTQYF. In DNA, the CDR3 is TGTGCCAGCAGCTTATGGGCTAGCGGGGGGCCCACAGATACGCAGTATTTT.

The J gene is TRBJ1-1, the V gene TRBV28; D gene ambiguous. The V end lost 0 bases, the J end lost 0 bases, and 8 bases lay between the germline ends. Germline assignment: CDR1 MDHEN and CDR2 SYDVKM. This CDR3 has 15 amino acids. The CDR3 reads CASSLWPNLNTEAFF. Written as DNA, the CDR3 is TGTGCCAGCAGTTTATGGCCAAATTTGAACACTGAAGCTTTCTTT.

The chain combines TRBV7-2 with TRBJ2-5; D gene unclear. CDR3 length: 14 residues. Germline CDR1 SGHTA, CDR2 FQGNSA. Trimming took off 4 bases at V and 9 bases at J, with 18 bases between the two ends. CDR3 bases: TGTGCCAGCAGCTCCCGGGTCCCCGAATCGGCCCAGTACTTC. Its protein product is CASSSRVPESAQYF.

The V and J genes are TRBV14 and TRBJ1-5; D unresolved. CDR1 and CDR2 (germline): SGHDN, FVKESK. Trimming stripped 2 bases from V and 1 base from J, with 6 bases between. The CDR3 spans 14 residues. CDR3 sequence: CASSQQESNQPQHF. The CDR3 DNA follows: TGTGCCAGCAGCCAACAGGAAAGCAATCAGCCCCAGCATTTT.